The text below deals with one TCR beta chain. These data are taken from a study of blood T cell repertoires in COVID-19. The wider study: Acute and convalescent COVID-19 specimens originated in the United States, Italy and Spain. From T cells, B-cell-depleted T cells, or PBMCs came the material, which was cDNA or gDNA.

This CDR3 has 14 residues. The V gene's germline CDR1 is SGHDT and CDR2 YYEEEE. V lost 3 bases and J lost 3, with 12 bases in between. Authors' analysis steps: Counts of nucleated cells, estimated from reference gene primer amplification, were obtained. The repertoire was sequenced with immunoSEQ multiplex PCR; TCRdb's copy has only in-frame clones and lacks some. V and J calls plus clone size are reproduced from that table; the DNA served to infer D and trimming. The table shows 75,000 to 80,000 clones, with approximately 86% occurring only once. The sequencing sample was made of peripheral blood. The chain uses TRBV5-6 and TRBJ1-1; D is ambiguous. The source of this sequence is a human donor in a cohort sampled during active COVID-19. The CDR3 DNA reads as TGTGCCAGCAGCTGGCTCGAGGCGGACACTGAAGCTTTCTTT. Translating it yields CASSWLEADTEAFF.